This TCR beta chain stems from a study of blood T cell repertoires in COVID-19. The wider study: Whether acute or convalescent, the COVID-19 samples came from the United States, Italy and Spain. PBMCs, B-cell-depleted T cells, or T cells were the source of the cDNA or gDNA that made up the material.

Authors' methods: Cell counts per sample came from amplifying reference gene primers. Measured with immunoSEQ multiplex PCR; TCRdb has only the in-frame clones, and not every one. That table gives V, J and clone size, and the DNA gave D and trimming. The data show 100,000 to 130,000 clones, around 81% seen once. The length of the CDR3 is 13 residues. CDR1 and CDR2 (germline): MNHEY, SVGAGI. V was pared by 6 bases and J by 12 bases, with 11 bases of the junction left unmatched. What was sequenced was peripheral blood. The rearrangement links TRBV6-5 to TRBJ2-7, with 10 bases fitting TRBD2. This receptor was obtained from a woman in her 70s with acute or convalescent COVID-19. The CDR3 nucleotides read TGTGCCAGCAGACCCAACGGACTAGCGGCGCTGTACTTC. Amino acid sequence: CASRPNGLAALYF.